Below are 27 T cell receptor beta chains sequenced from a single sample in a study of blood T cell repertoires in COVID-19. The method was immunoSEQ multiplex PCR; TCRdb's version includes in-frame clones alone and lacks a portion of them. Of hundreds of thousands of clones in the sample, roughly nine tenths were seen once. The sequencing sample was made of peripheral blood. Source of these receptors: a woman aged 25 to 45 with COVID-19, enrolled during active disease.

This chain connects TRBV15 to TRBJ1-3; no definite D call. The V end lost 1 base, the J end lost 1 base, and 5 bases lay between the germline ends. Germline CDR1 and CDR2: LNHNV and YYDKDF (reference sequence). This CDR3 has 14 amino acids. This CDR3 reads CATSRAESGNTIYF. CDR3 nucleotides: TGTGCCACCAGCAGAGCTGAGTCTGGAAACACCATATATTTT.

This chain uses TRBV18 with TRBJ1-1; the D is unclear. The CDR3 runs to 14 residues. Germline lookup yields CDR1 KGHSH and CDR2 LQKENI. V dropped 0 bases and J dropped 4 bases, with 9 bases sitting between them. The CDR3 here is CASSPPVLFTEAFF. CDR3 nucleotides: TGTGCCAGCTCACCACCTGTTCTCTTCACTGAAGCTTTCTTT.

This clone was counted between two and nine times. The chain couples TRBV30 to TRBJ1-2; possible D gene TRBD1, 5 bases. The germline V gene encodes CDR1 GTSNPN and CDR2 SVGIG (reference sequence). This CDR3 contains 14 residues. The germline V and J ends were trimmed by 3 bases and 4 bases, with 15 bases remaining between them. The CDR3 DNA sequence: TGTGCCTGGAGGAGAATAGGGGCGGCCTATGGCTACACCTTC. Amino acid sequence: CAWRRIGAAYGYTF.

Here the CDR3 reads CASSPNGGGDQPQHF. Here the CDR3 DNA reads TGTGCCAGCTCACCAAACGGGGGAGGCGATCAGCCCCAGCATTTT. The rearrangement uses TRBV18 and TRBJ1-5, with a possible D match to TRBD1 (5 bases). Trimming cost V 2 bases and J 5 bases, with 13 bases left between them. Germline loops: CDR1 KGHSH, CDR2 LQKENI. The CDR3 sequence is 15 residues long. Using reference TRBV18 and TRBJ1-5 for the parts outside the CDR3, the full variable domain is NAGVMQNPRHLVRRRGQEARLRCSPMKGHSHVYWYRQLPEEGLKFMVYLQKENIIDESGMPKERFSAEFPKEGPSILRIQQVVRGDSAAYFCASSPNGGGDQPQHFGDGTRLSIL.

The chain joins TRBV27 to TRBJ2-5; 14 bases map to TRBD2. The J segment lost 5 bases and the V segment lost 3 bases, leaving 5 bases of the junction unmatched. CDR1 is MNHEY, CDR2 SMNVEV, per germline (reference sequence). The CDR3 runs 16 residues. CDR3 bases: TGTGCCAGCAGTTTCGGACTAGCGGGGGGACGCGAGACCCAGTACTTC. Encoded protein: CASSFGLAGGRETQYF.

The CDR3 DNA reads TGCGCCAGCAGTCAGGCAGGGCGGAAGACCCAGTACTTC. This sequence encodes CASSQAGRKTQYF. The V call is TRBV23-1, the J call TRBJ2-5; maybe TRBD1 (5 bases). TRBV23-1 is annotated as an ORF whose role is uncertain. The V and J ends lost 3 bases and 6 bases respectively, with 11 bases between them. The CDR3 is made up of 13 amino acids.

The chain employs TRBV5-1 and TRBJ1-1, with D possibly TRBD1 on 6 matching bases. Deletions cut 0 bases from V and 1 base from J, with 13 bases between. Germline loops: CDR1 SGHRS, CDR2 YFSETQ. This CDR3 spans 16 amino acids. CDR3 sequence: CASSLGPGEPNTEAFF. CDR3 bases: TGCGCCAGCAGCTTGGGACCAGGGGAGCCGAACACTGAAGCTTTCTTT.

The gene calls are TRBV28 and TRBJ1-5; maybe TRBD1 (5 bases). Looked up from germline, CDR1 is MDHEN and CDR2 is SYDVKM. V lost 6 bases and J 3 bases, leaving 9 bases between the germline ends. CDR3 length: 13 amino acids. The CDR3 spells CASRWGVNQPQHF. The CDR3 bases are TGTGCCAGCAGGTGGGGGGTCAATCAGCCCCAGCATTTT. Full variable domain (remainder filled in from reference TRBV28 and TRBJ1-5): DVKVTQSSRYLVKRTGEKVFLECVQDMDHENMFWYRQDPGLGLRLIYFSYDVKMKEKGDIPEGYSVSREKKERFSLILESASTNQTSMYLCASRWGVNQPQHFGDGTRLSIL.

The genes are TRBV27 and TRBJ1-1; 8 nucleotides align to TRBD1. V shed 4 bases and J 5 bases; nucleotides not matched to a gene: 9. Germline loops: CDR1 MNHEY, CDR2 SMNVEV (reference sequence). There are 15 residues in the CDR3. The CDR3 sequence: CASSYRPTGETEAFF. The DNA for the CDR3 is TGTGCCAGCAGTTACCGACCGACAGGGGAAACTGAAGCTTTCTTT.

The chain is built from TRBV6-5 and TRBJ1-2; D is unclear. This CDR3 has 15 amino acids. The ends were cut back, 10 bases at V and 4 bases at J, with 22 bases in the middle. Germline-derived CDR1 and CDR2 are MNHEY and SVGAGI. The CDR3 DNA sequence: TGTGCCACCTTAGAAAACTTGGCAGGCGCCTATGGCTACACCTTC. Residues: CATLENLAGAYGYTF.

This clone appeared a single time. The V call is TRBV4-1, the J call TRBJ1-5, with D uncertain. The CDR3 contains 14 residues. Trimming pared 1 base from V and 2 bases from J, leaving 6 bases between. Germline values: CDR1 MGHRA, CDR2 YSYEKL. CDR3 DNA: TGCGCCAGCAGCCAAGGAGTCGGCAATCAGCCCCAGCATTTT. Its translation: CASSQGVGNQPQHF.

The V gene is TRBV7-9, the J gene TRBJ1-2; 10 bases line up with TRBD1. The CDR3 length is 13 residues. Per germline, CDR1 SEHNR and CDR2 FQNEAQ (reference sequence). V trimming: 5 bases; J trimming: 6 bases; junction bases outside the gene matches: 3. CDR3 in DNA: TGTGCCAGCAGCCAAGGGACAGGGGATGGCTACACCTTC. Protein sequence: CASSQGTGDGYTF.

The rearrangement joins TRBV29-1 to TRBJ1-5; no clear D gene. The CDR3 has 13 amino acids. The V end lost 6 bases, the J end lost 4 bases, and 13 bases lay between the germline ends. CDR1 SQVTM and CDR2 ANQGSEA come from the germline V gene. For the CDR3, the DNA is TGCAGCGTAAGAGGGAGCCCAAATCAGCCCCAGCATTTT. Protein: CSVRGSPNQPQHF.

The chain is built from TRBV6-5 and TRBJ1-5; TRBD1 matches at 7 bases. The V gene's germline CDR1 is MNHEY and CDR2 SVGAGI. The CDR3 runs 15 residues. With 6 bases clipped from V and 6 bases from J, the junction kept 11 bases outside the gene matches. CDR3 DNA sequence: TGTGCCAGCAGCCAGGGGGTGGGAAGAAGTCAGCCCCAGCATTTT. This translates into CASSQGVGRSQPQHF.

This clone has just a few counts. The chain recombines TRBV29-1 with TRBJ1-4; 9 bases are a match to TRBD1. After removal of 4 bases from V and 6 bases from J, the junction contained 6 bases not matched to a gene. The V gene's germline CDR1 is SQVTM and CDR2 ANQGSEA. This CDR3 spans 14 amino acids. The CDR3 loop is CSVVTGGLDEKLFF. Written as DNA, the CDR3 is TGCAGCGTTGTAACAGGGGGCCTTGATGAAAAACTGTTTTTT.

This chain joins TRBV18 and TRBJ1-1, with a possible D match to TRBD1 (6 bases). V lost 3 bases, J lost 4 bases, and 12 bases lay in between. This CDR3 comprises 14 residues. Germline CDR1 is KGHSH and CDR2 is LQKENI. The CDR3 DNA sequence: TGTGCCAGCTCACCTAACAGGGAACGCACTGAAGCTTTCTTT. It is translated as CASSPNRERTEAFF.

This chain uses TRBV11-2 with TRBJ2-2; 8 bases line up with TRBD2. Germline CDR1 SGHAT, CDR2 FQNNGV. J was trimmed by 7 bases and V by 4 bases; bases with no gene match: 14. This CDR3 contains 17 residues. The CDR3 DNA follows: TGTGCCAGCAGCTCTCCCCTAGGGGGAGCGGGGGACGGGGAGCTGTTTTTT. This encodes CASSSPLGGAGDGELFF.

The chain employs TRBV6-6 and TRBJ1-2; D not certain. Trimming shortened V by 0 bases and J by 8 bases, and 16 bases separated the two germline ends. Germline CDR1 is MNHNY and CDR2 is SVGAGI (reference sequence). The length of the CDR3 is 15 residues. The CDR3 DNA reads TGTGCCAGCAGTTACTCGCTGGGAGGGCATGACGGCTACACCTTC. Translation gives CASSYSLGGHDGYTF.

This clone appeared a single time. The chain carries TRBV7-8 and TRBJ1-2, with 7 bases matching TRBD1. CDR3 length: 14 amino acids. Looked up from germline, CDR1 is SGHVS and CDR2 is FQNEAQ. Trimming at V came to 4 bases and at J to 6 bases, leaving 8 bases not matched to a gene. The CDR3, as DNA: TGTGCCAGCAGCTCCACGGACAGGCTAAATGGCTACACCTTC. It is translated as CASSSTDRLNGYTF. Based on the CDR3 plus reference TRBV7-8 and TRBJ1-2, the full variable domain is GAGVSQSPRYKVAKRGQDVALRCDPISGHVSLFWYQQALGQGPEFLTYFQNEAQLDKSGLPSDRFFAERPEGSVSTLKIQRTQQEDSAVYLCASSSTDRLNGYTFGSGTRLTVV.

The chain recombines TRBV6-1 with TRBJ2-3; 7 bases align to TRBD2. Germline V gene data show CDR1 as MNHNS and CDR2 as SASEGT. This CDR3 region has 19 residues. Trimming at V came to 4 bases and at J to 0 bases, leaving 16 bases not matched to a gene. This chain's CDR3 is CASSGAGLAVYPSTDTQYF. The CDR3 coding sequence is TGTGCCAGCAGTGGAGCCGGGCTAGCGGTTTACCCTAGCACAGATACGCAGTATTTT.

The genes are TRBV5-4 and TRBJ1-2, with D possibly matching TRBD1 (5 bases). From germline, CDR1 is SGHNT and CDR2 YYREEE (reference sequence). With 4 bases removed from V and 4 bases from J, the gap between germline ends came to 20 bases. The CDR3 loop spans 16 amino acids. DNA of the CDR3: TGTGCCAGCAGCCAAATGACAGTGGGCGCGTCCTATGGCTACACCTTC. This codes for CASSQMTVGASYGYTF.

The rearrangement uses TRBV10-1 and TRBJ2-7, with 7 bases aligning to TRBD1. V was pared by 2 bases and J by 0 bases, with 1 base of the junction left unmatched. Germline V gives CDR1 WNHNN, CDR2 SYGVQD (reference sequence). The CDR3 sequence is 14 residues long. CDR3 DNA: TGCGCCAGCAGTGAGCACAGGGGCTCCTACGAGCAGTACTTC. It yields the protein CASSEHRGSYEQYF.

This clone is a singleton in its sample. This chain connects TRBV5-1 to TRBJ1-3; D unclear. CDR1 and CDR2 from the germline V gene are SGHRS and YFSETQ. This CDR3 spans 12 amino acids. Trimming shortened V by 3 bases and J by 8 bases, and 9 bases separated the two germline ends. CDR3: CASSSGLDTIYF. The CDR3 DNA reads as TGCGCCAGCAGCTCCGGGTTAGACACCATATATTTT.

The chain recombines TRBV11-3 with TRBJ2-1; D may be TRBD2 (6 bases). Trimming cost V 5 bases and J 7 bases, with 18 bases left between them. The CDR3 spans 15 residues. Germline CDR1 is SGHNT and CDR2 is YENEEA. CDR3 bases: TGTGCCAGCAGCATGCAGCCGGGACTCTATAATGAGCAGTTCTTC. Translated: CASSMQPGLYNEQFF.

This chain links TRBV6-5 with TRBJ1-1; 12 bases map to TRBD1. CDR1 is MNHEY and CDR2 is SVGAGI in the germline V gene. The CDR3 consists of 15 residues. With V trimmed by 8 bases and J by 3 bases, 7 bases remained unmatched. In DNA form, the CDR3 reads TGTGCCAGCTTCCGGGACAGGGGGCAGTACACTGAAGCTTTCTTT. Translation gives CASFRDRGQYTEAFF.

CDR3 nucleotide sequence: TGCGCCAGCAGCCAAAACAGCCACGAGCAGTACTTC. Protein: CASSQNSHEQYF. This chain connects TRBV4-1 to TRBJ2-7; D is undetermined. From germline, CDR1 is MGHRA and CDR2 YSYEKL. CDR3 length: 12 residues. The V end was cut by 2 bases, the J end by 5 bases, with 7 bases between.

The chain is built from TRBV7-9 and TRBJ2-3, with 7 bases lining up with TRBD1. CDR1 is SEHNR and CDR2 is FQNEAQ in the germline V gene (reference sequence). The CDR3 is 16 amino acids. Unmatched junction bases numbered 12, after V lost 5 bases and J lost 4 bases. The CDR3 sequence: CASSHSPGQTSDTQYF. The CDR3 coding sequence is TGTGCCAGCAGCCATTCCCCGGGACAGACCTCAGATACGCAGTATTTT.